These 25 T cell receptor beta chains originate from one sample sequenced in a study of early T cells in non-severe SARS-CoV-2 infection. TCRdb itself ran the 5' RACE reads through MiXCR, one entry per CDR3 protein. This sample has 75,000 or so distinct CDR3 sequences, with 10% to 12% found just once. Source: whole blood, taken at baseline. The receptors originated from an adult who was a healthcare worker with PCR-confirmed SARS-CoV-2 infection or an uninfected control (not recorded which).

The count of this clonotype is one. The gene calls are TRBV6-2 or TRBV6-3 and TRBJ1-1, with D uncertain. The CDR3 contains 14 residues. The germline V gene encodes CDR1 MNHEY and CDR2 SVGEGT. The V gene lost 2 bases and the J gene lost 3 bases, with 10 bases spanning the gap. The CDR3 protein is CASSYSGTDTEAFF. In nucleotides, the CDR3 is TGTGCCAGCAGTTACAGTGGCACCGACACTGAAGCTTTCTTT.

This clonotype was seen only a few times. The genes are TRBV5-1 and TRBJ1-6; 7 bases match TRBD1. The CDR3 extends over 14 amino acids. Germline assignment: CDR1 SGHRS and CDR2 YFSETQ. The V segment lost 3 bases and the J segment 8 bases; nucleotides outside the gene matches: 5. DNA for the CDR3: TGCGCCAGCAGCTACAGGGGAGGGGATTCACCCCTCCACTTT. It encodes CASSYRGGDSPLHF.

In this sample, this clonotype turned up a few times. The V and J genes are TRBV3-1 and TRBJ1-5; no clear D. The germline V gene has CDR1 LGHDT and CDR2 YNNKEL (reference sequence). Between the trimmed V and J ends, which lost 0 bases and 4 bases, there was a span of 4 bases. CDR3 length: 13 amino acids. The CDR3 nucleotides are TGTGCCAGCAGCCAAGACTTTAATCAGCCCCAGCATTTT. Translating gives CASSQDFNQPQHF. The whole variable domain, filled in from reference TRBV3-1 and TRBJ1-5, reads DTAVSQTPKYLVTQMGNDKSIKCEQNLGHDTMYWYKQDSKKFLKIMFSYNNKELIINETVPNRFSPKSPDKAHLNLHINSLELGDSAVYFCASSQDFNQPQHFGDGTRLSIL.

The chain employs TRBV9 and TRBJ2-2; 13 bases line up with TRBD2. Germline V lookup: CDR1 SGDLS, CDR2 YYNGEE. This CDR3 is 17 amino acids long. V gave up 1 base and J gave up 7 bases; unmatched junction bases: 7. The CDR3 loop reads CASSVTSGRAEGGELFF. CDR3 DNA: TGTGCCAGCAGCGTAACTAGCGGGAGGGCCGAAGGCGGGGAGCTGTTTTTT.

This clonotype was recorded at least ten times. V usage is TRBV4-1 and J usage is TRBJ2-1; TRBD2 aligns across 9 bases. CDR3 length: 15 amino acids. CDR1 is MGHRA and CDR2 is YSYEKL in the germline V gene. The V and J ends lost 9 bases and 0 bases, in that order; junction bases with no gene match: 6. CDR3 DNA sequence: TGCGCCAGTAGTAGCGGGGGTAGCTCCTACAATGAGCAGTTCTTC. Encoded protein: CASSSGGSSYNEQFF.

This clonotype came up a few times. The chain couples TRBV7-9 to TRBJ2-7; possibly TRBD1 for D (6 bases). V lost 4 bases and J lost 0, with 10 bases in between. This CDR3 contains 14 residues. CDR1 is SEHNR and CDR2 is FQNEAQ in the germline V gene (reference sequence). Here the CDR3 reads CASSSGQYSYEQYF. The DNA for the CDR3 is TGTGCCAGCAGCTCAGGACAGTACTCCTACGAGCAGTACTTC.

V usage is TRBV18 and J usage is TRBJ2-1, with 10 bases that match TRBD1. Germline V gene sequence: CDR1 KGHSH, CDR2 LQKENI. Unmatched junction bases numbered 3, after V lost 4 bases and J lost 6 bases. This CDR3 has 14 amino acids. The CDR3 region is CASSRQGAANEQFF. The DNA of the CDR3 is TGTGCCAGCTCACGACAGGGGGCTGCCAATGAGCAGTTCTTC.

This clonotype was counted ten times or more. V usage is TRBV6-2 or TRBV6-3 and J usage is TRBJ2-5, with D perhaps being TRBD1 or TRBD2 (5 bases each). The germline V gene encodes CDR1 MNHEY and CDR2 SVGEGT. This CDR3 contains 13 residues. V was trimmed by 3 bases and J by 3 bases, leaving 8 bases between them. The CDR3 reads CASSYWGKETQYF. Written as DNA, the CDR3 is TGTGCCAGCAGTTATTGGGGGAAAGAGACCCAGTACTTC.

The rearrangement links TRBV27 to TRBJ2-5; TRBD2 agrees at 15 bases. CDR3 length: 18 residues. CDR1 MNHEY and CDR2 SMNVEV come from the germline V gene (reference sequence). Losses at the gene ends were 6 bases for V and 4 bases for J; bases not matched to a gene: 12. The CDR3 DNA reads TGTGCCAGCAGCACCGGACTAGCGGGGGGGCGGTCCGCAGAGACCCAGTACTTC. This gives the protein CASSTGLAGGRSAETQYF.

This chain uses TRBV4-1 with TRBJ2-3; TRBD2 matches 10 bases. CDR1 and CDR2 from the germline V gene are MGHRA and YSYEKL. The CDR3 is 15 amino acids. Trimming cost V 3 bases and J 4 bases; bases outside gene matches: 4. CDR3 amino acids: CASSQTAGGADTQYF. CDR3 nucleotides: TGCGCCAGCAGCCAGACAGCGGGGGGGGCAGATACGCAGTATTTT.

This clonotype was counted at least ten times. The chain joins TRBV30 to TRBJ1-2; no clear D gene. Germline V lookup: CDR1 GTSNPN, CDR2 SVGIG (reference sequence). The CDR3 consists of 15 residues. V was cut by 3 bases and J by 7 bases, with 21 bases left in between. Here the CDR3 reads CAWRAGSGEGIGYTF. Here the CDR3 DNA reads TGTGCCTGGAGGGCAGGTTCTGGGGAAGGGATTGGCTACACCTTC.

The J gene is TRBJ2-3, the V gene TRBV30; the D call may be TRBD1 or TRBD2 (6 bases each). V gave up 0 bases and J gave up 9 bases, with 16 bases separating them. The CDR3 has 14 residues. Germline V gene data show CDR1 as GTSNPN and CDR2 as SVGIG (reference sequence). CDR3 sequence reads: CAWSVKGGLETQYF. The CDR3 DNA reads TGTGCCTGGAGTGTAAAGGGGGGCCTTGAAACGCAGTATTTT.

This rearrangement joins TRBV19 to TRBJ1-2; D may be TRBD1 (6 bases). The germline V and J ends were trimmed by 4 bases and 3 bases, with 15 bases remaining between them. Per germline, CDR1 LNHDA and CDR2 SQIVND (reference sequence). CDR3 length equals 15 residues. CDR3 DNA: TGTGCCAGTAGTAGGAGGGACACGGCTGACTATGGCTACACCTTC. This translates into CASSRRDTADYGYTF.

V is TRBV6-4 and J is TRBJ2-3, with D maybe TRBD2 (6 bases). V was pared by 3 bases and J by 6 bases, with 19 bases between. The germline V gene has CDR1 MRHNA and CDR2 SNTAGT. The length of the CDR3 is 16 residues. For the CDR3, the DNA is TGTGCCAGCAGTGATACTTTAGCGGCCCAGACTGATACGCAGTATTTT. It is translated as CASSDTLAAQTDTQYF.

In regard to this clonotype: Given a much more abundant clone one base away, this may be a read error. This chain uses TRBV7-9 with TRBJ2-6, with unresolved D. Germline values: CDR1 SEHNR, CDR2 FQNEAQ (reference sequence). This CDR3 comprises 16 residues. The CDR3 here is CASCLVLSSGANVLTF. CDR3 nucleotides: TGTGCCAGCTGCTTAGTACTGAGCTCTGGGGCCAACGTCCTGACTTTC.

At least ten counts were recorded for this clonotype. V gene TRBV5-6 combines with J gene TRBJ2-3, with no clear D. The CDR3 consists of 14 residues. Germline CDR1 and CDR2: SGHDT and YYEEEE. Trimming took 2 bases from V and 6 from J, leaving 13 bases between them. The CDR3 bases are TGTGCCAGCAGCTTTAGCCAGGTCCTCGATACGCAGTATTTT. This codes for CASSFSQVLDTQYF.

In the case of this clonotype: The junction departs from the called germline gene at one end, perhaps through a read error. The V and J genes are TRBV7-9 and TRBJ2-3; TRBD2 is a possible D gene (5 bases). Germline lookup yields CDR1 SEHNR and CDR2 FQNEAQ (reference sequence). This CDR3 is 15 amino acids long. CDR3 DNA sequence: TGTACCAGCAGCTTAAGCGGAGCTAGCACAGATACGCAGTATTTT. Translating gives CTSSLSGASTDTQYF.

The J gene is TRBJ1-2, the V gene TRBV12-3 or TRBV12-4; D is perhaps TRBD1 (5 bases). This CDR3 has 13 residues. The V end lost 6 bases, the J end lost 6 bases, and 14 bases lay between the germline ends. CDR3 DNA sequence: TGTGCCAGCAGAGAAGGACACACCGATGGCTACACCTTC. It specifies CASREGHTDGYTF.

This clonotype came up a few times. The chain carries TRBV20-1 and TRBJ2-1, with D unclear. CDR1 is DFQATT and CDR2 is SNEGSKA in the germline V gene (reference sequence). Trimming removed 5 bases at V and 4 bases at J, with 9 bases between. The CDR3 has 12 residues. CDR3 sequence (DNA): TGCAGTGCTCCGGCAGGATACAATGAGCAGTTCTTC. It encodes CSAPAGYNEQFF.

This clonotype has more than one count but fewer than ten. The CDR3 nucleotides are TGCAGTGCTTTTGAGACTAGCAGAGATGAGCAGTTCTTC. The encoded protein is CSAFETSRDEQFF. The chain employs TRBV20-1 and TRBJ2-1, with 7 bases matching TRBD2. The CDR3 extends over 13 amino acids. The V gene's germline CDR1 is DFQATT and CDR2 SNEGSKA (reference sequence). The J segment lost 8 bases and the V segment lost 5 bases, leaving 9 bases of the junction unmatched.

The V gene is TRBV5-1, the J gene TRBJ1-1; tentatively, D is TRBD1 (5 bases). Trimming took 3 bases from V and 1 from J, leaving 13 bases between them. The CDR3 covers 15 residues. Germline V gene sequence: CDR1 SGHRS, CDR2 YFSETQ. The CDR3 sequence: CASSSDSRSNTEAFF. CDR3 nucleotide sequence: TGCGCCAGCAGCTCAGACAGTCGCTCGAACACTGAAGCTTTCTTT.

This clonotype has a handful of counts. This sequence joins TRBV6-6 and TRBJ2-3; unclear D gene. V gave up 0 bases and J gave up 1 base, with 8 bases separating them. Germline V gives CDR1 MNHNY, CDR2 SVGAGI (reference sequence). This CDR3 is 15 amino acids long. The chain's CDR3 is CASSYSRSGTDTQYF. CDR3 DNA: TGTGCCAGCAGTTACTCGCGGTCAGGCACAGATACGCAGTATTTT.

The sample holds a few counts of this clonotype. The chain carries TRBV3-1 and TRBJ2-7; D could derive from TRBD1 or TRBD2 (5 bases each). The germline V gene has CDR1 LGHDT and CDR2 YNNKEL (reference sequence). The CDR3 loop spans 13 amino acids. Trimming removed 3 bases from V and 1 base from J, with 7 bases in between. The CDR3 here is CASSQGVSYEQYF. DNA for the CDR3: TGTGCCAGCAGCCAGGGGGTGTCCTACGAGCAGTACTTC.

This clonotype was detected a few times. This sequence joins TRBV5-1 and TRBJ2-1; D is unresolved. Germline V gene sequence: CDR1 SGHRS, CDR2 YFSETQ. This CDR3 has 12 residues. V was clipped by 4 bases and J by 2 bases, with 4 bases between them. Here the CDR3 reads CASSRTYNEQFF. CDR3 sequence (DNA): TGCGCCAGCAGCAGAACCTACAATGAGCAGTTCTTC.

This clonotype was seen repeatedly, ten times or more. At one end, the junction sequence differs from germline, possibly due to a read error. V and J are TRBV10-3 and TRBJ2-7; 7 bases are a match to TRBD1. The CDR3 runs 15 residues. CDR1 is ENHRY and CDR2 is SYGVKD in the germline V gene. As DNA, the CDR3 is TGTACCATCAGCCTCGCAGGCAGGGGGAACTACGAGCAGTACTTC. Its translation: CTISLAGRGNYEQYF.